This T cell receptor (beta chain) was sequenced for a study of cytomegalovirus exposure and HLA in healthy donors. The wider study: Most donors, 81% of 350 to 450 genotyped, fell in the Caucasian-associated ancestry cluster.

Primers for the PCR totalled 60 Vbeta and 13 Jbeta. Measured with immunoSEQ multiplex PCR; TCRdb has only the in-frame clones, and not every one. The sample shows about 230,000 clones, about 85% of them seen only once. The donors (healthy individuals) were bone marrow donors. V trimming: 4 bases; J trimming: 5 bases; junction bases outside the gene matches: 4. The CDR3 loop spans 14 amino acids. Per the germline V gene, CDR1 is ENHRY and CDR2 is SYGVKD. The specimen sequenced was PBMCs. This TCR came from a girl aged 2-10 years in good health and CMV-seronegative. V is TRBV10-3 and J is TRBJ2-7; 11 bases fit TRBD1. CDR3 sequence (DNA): TGTGCCATCAGTGGGACAGGGGGCTGGGACGAGCAGTACTTC. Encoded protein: CAISGTGGWDEQYF.